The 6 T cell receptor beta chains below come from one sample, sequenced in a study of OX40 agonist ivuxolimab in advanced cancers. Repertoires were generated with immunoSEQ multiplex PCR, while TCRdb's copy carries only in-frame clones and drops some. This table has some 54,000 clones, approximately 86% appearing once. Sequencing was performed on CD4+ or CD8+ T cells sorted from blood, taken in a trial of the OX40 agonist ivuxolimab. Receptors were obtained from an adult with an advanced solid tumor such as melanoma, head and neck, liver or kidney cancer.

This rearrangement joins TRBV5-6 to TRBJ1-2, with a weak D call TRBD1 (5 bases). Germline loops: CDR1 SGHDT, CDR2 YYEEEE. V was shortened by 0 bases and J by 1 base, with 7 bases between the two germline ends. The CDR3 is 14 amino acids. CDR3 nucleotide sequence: TGTGCCAGCAGCTTGGGACAGCTTAACTATGGCTACACCTTC. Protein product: CASSLGQLNYGYTF.

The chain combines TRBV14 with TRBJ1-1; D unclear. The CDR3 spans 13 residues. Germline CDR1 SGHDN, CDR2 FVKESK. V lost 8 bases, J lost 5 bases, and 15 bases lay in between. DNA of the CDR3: TGTGCCAGCCGGGAGGGCCGTCGGACTGAAGCTTTCTTT. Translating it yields CASREGRRTEAFF.

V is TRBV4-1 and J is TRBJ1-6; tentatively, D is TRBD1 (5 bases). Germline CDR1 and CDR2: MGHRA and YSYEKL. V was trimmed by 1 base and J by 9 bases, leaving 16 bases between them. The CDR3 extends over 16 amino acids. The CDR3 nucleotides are TGCGCCAGCAGCCAAGTCGGGGGAGGGGTAAGTTCACCCCTCCACTTT. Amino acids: CASSQVGGGVSSPLHF.

The CDR3 loop reads CASSETSGGQQFF. CDR3 DNA: TGTGCCAGCAGCGAGACTAGCGGGGGGCAGCAGTTCTTC. The J gene is TRBJ2-1, the V gene TRBV9, with 13 bases lining up with TRBD2. This CDR3 region has 13 residues. The germline CDR1 and CDR2 sequences are SGDLS and YYNGEE. Trimming at V came to 3 bases and at J to 11 bases, leaving 2 bases not matched to a gene.

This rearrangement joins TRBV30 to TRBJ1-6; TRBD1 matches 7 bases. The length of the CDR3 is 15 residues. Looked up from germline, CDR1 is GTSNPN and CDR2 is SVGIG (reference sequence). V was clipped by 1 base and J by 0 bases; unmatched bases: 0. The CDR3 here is CAWSGQGSYNSPLHF. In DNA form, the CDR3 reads TGTGCCTGGAGTGGACAGGGCTCCTATAATTCACCCCTCCACTTT.

CDR3: CASRPTSGGTYEQYF. CDR3 coding DNA: TGTGCCAGCAGGCCCACTAGCGGGGGAACCTACGAGCAGTACTTC. The chain has TRBV6-5 and TRBJ2-7; TRBD2 aligns across 11 bases. V shed 6 bases and J 2 bases; nucleotides not matched to a gene: 6. The CDR3 covers 15 residues. Germline CDR1 is MNHEY and CDR2 is SVGAGI.